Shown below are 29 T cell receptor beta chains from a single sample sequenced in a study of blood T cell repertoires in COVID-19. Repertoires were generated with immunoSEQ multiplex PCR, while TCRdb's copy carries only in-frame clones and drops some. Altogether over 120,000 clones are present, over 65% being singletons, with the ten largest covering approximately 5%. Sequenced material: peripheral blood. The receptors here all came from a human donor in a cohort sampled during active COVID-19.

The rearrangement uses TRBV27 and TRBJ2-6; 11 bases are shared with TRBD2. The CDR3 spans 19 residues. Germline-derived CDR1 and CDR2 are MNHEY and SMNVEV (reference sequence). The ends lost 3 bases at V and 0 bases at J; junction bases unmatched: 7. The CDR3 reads CASSFRLAGGTSGANVLTF. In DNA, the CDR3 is TGTGCCAGCAGTTTTAGGCTAGCGGGGGGTACCTCTGGGGCCAACGTCCTGACTTTC. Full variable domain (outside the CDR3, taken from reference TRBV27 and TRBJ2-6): EAQVTQNPRYLITVTGKKLTVTCSQNMNHEYMSWYRQDPGLGLRQIYYSMNVEVTDKGDVPEGYKVSRKEKRNFPLILESPSPNQTSLYFCASSFRLAGGTSGANVLTFGAGSRLTVL.

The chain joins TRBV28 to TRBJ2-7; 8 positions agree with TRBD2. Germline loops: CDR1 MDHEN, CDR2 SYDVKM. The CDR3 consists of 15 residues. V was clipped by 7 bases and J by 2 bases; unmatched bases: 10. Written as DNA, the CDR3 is TGTGCCAGCATCGCGGGGGGAAAGATCGCCTACGAGCAGTACTTC. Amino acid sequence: CASIAGGKIAYEQYF.

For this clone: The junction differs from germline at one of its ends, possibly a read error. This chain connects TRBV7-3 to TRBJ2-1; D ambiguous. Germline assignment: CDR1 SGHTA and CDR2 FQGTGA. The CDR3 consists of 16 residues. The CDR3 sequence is CASSVTSNVSYNEQFF. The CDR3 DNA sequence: TGTGCCAGCAGCGTAACCTCTAACGTCTCCTACAATGAGCAGTTCTTC. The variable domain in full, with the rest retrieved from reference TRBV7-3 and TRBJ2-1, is GAGVSQTPSNKVTEKGKYVELRCDPISGHTALYWYRQSLGQGPEFLIYFQGTGAADDSGLPNDRFFAVRPEGSVSTLKIQRTERGDSAVYLCASSVTSNVSYNEQFFGPGTRLTVL.

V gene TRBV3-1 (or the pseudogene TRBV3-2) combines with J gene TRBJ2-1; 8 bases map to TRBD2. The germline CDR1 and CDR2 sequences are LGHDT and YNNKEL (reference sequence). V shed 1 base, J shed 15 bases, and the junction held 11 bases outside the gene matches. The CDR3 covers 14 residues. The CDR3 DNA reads TGTGCCAGCAGCCAAGGAGGAACGGCGGGAGGCTTGTTCTTC. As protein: CASSQGGTAGGLFF.

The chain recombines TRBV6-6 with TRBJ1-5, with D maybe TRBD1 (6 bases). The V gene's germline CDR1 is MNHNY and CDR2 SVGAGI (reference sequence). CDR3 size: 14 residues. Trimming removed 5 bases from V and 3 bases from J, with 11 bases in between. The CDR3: CASSRNRDNQPQHF. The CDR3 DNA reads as TGTGCCAGCAGTCGCAACAGGGACAATCAGCCCCAGCATTTT.

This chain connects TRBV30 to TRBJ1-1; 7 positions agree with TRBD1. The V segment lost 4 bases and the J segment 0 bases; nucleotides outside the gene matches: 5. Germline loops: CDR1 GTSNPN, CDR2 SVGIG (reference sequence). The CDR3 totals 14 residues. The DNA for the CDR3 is TGTGCCTGGATAGGGGGCTTTTTGAACACTGAAGCTTTCTTT. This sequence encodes CAWIGGFLNTEAFF. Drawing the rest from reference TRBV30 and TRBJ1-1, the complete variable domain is SQTIHQWPATLVQPVGSPLSLECTVEGTSNPNLYWYRQAAGRGLQLLFYSVGIGQISSEVPQNLSASRPQDRQFILSSKKLLLSDSGFYLCAWIGGFLNTEAFFGQGTRLTVV.

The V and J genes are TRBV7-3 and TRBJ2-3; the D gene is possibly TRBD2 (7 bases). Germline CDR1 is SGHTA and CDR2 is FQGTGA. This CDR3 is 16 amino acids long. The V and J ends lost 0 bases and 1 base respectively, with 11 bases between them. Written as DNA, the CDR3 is TGTGCCAGCAGCTTAACGCGGGGGCGGGGCACAGATACGCAGTATTTT. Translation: CASSLTRGRGTDTQYF.

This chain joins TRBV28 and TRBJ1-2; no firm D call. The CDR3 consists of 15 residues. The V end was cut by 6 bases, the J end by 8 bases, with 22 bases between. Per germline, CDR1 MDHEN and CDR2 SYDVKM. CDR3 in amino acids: CASSSGRARPYGYTF. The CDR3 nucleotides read TGTGCCAGCAGCAGCGGACGGGCGAGGCCCTACGGCTACACCTTC.

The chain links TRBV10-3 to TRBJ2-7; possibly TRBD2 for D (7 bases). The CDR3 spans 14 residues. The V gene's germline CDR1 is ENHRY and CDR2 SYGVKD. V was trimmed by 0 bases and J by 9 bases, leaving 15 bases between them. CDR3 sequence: CAISESLYREGQYF. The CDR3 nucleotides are TGTGCCATCAGTGAGTCGCTTTACAGGGAGGGGCAGTACTTC.

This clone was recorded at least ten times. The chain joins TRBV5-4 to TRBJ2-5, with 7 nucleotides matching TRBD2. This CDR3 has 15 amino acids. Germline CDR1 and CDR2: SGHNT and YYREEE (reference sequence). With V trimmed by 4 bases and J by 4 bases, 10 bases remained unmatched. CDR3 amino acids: CASSQTTGGGETQYF. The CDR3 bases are TGTGCCAGCAGCCAGACTACGGGGGGAGGAGAGACCCAGTACTTC.

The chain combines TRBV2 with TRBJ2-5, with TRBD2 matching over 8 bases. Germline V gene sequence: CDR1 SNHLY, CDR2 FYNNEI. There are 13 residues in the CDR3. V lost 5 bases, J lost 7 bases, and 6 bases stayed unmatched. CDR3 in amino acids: CASSRGGRGTQYF. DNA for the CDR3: TGTGCCAGCAGTCGGGGGGGCAGGGGGACCCAGTACTTC.

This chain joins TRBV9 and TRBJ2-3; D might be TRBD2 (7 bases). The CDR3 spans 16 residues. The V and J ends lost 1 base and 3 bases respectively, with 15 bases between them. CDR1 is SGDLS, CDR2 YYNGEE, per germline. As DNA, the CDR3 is TGTGCCAGCAGCGTATATCCGGGGGGCAATACAGATACGCAGTATTTT. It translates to CASSVYPGGNTDTQYF.

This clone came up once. Here the CDR3 reads CASSDRGGFSGNTIYF. In nucleotides, the CDR3 is TGTGCCAGCAGTGATCGAGGGGGATTTAGTGGAAACACCATATATTTT. V and J are TRBV25-1 and TRBJ1-3, with D perhaps TRBD1 (6 bases). CDR1 is MGHDK, CDR2 SYGVNS, per germline. V gave up 3 bases and J gave up 3 bases, with 15 bases separating them. The CDR3 has 16 residues. The whole variable domain, remainder taken from reference TRBV25-1 and TRBJ1-3, is EADIYQTPRYLVIGTGKKITLECSQTMGHDKMYWYQQDPGMELHLIHYSYGVNSTEKGDLSSESTVSRIRTEHFPLTLESARPSHTSQYLCASSDRGGFSGNTIYFGEGSWLTVV.

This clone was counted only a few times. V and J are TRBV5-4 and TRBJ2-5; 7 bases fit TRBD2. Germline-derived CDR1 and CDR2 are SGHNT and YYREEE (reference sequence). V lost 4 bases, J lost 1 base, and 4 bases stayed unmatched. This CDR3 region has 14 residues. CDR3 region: CASSNPGGQETQYF. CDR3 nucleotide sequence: TGTGCCAGCAGCAATCCGGGAGGCCAAGAGACCCAGTACTTC.

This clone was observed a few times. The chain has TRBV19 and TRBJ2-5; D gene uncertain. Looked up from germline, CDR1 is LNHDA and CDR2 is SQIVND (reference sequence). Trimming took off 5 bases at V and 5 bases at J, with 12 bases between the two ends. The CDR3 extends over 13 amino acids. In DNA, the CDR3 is TGTGCCAGTAGTTCCTCACATCCGGAGACCCAGTACTTC. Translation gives CASSSSHPETQYF.

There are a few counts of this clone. CDR3 residues: CASRTGGTFYEQYF. CDR3 coding DNA: TGTGCCAGCAGGACAGGGGGCACCTTTTACGAGCAGTACTTC. V usage is TRBV28 and J usage is TRBJ2-7, with 10 bases lining up with TRBD1. The germline V gene has CDR1 MDHEN and CDR2 SYDVKM. The CDR3 extends over 14 amino acids. V dropped 6 bases and J dropped 4; count of bases not matched to a gene: 6.

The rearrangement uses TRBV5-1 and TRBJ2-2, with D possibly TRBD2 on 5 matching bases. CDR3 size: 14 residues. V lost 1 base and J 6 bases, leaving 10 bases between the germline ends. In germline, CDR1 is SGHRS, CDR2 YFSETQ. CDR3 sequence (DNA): TGCGCCAGCAGCTTGACTAGAAAATCCGGGGAGCTGTTTTTT. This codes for CASSLTRKSGELFF.

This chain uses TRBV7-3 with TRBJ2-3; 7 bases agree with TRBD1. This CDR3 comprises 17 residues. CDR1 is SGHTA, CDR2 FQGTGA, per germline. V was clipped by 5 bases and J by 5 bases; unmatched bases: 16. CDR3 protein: CASSASTGYGVGDTQYF. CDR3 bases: TGTGCCAGCAGCGCCTCGACAGGGTACGGGGTCGGAGATACGCAGTATTTT.

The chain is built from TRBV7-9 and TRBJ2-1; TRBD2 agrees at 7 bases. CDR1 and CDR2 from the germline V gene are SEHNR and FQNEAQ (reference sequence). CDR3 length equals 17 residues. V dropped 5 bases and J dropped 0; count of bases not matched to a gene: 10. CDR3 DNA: TGTGCCAGCAGCCGCGTCGGCGGGGGAAGCTCCTACAATGAGCAGTTCTTC. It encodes CASSRVGGGSSYNEQFF.

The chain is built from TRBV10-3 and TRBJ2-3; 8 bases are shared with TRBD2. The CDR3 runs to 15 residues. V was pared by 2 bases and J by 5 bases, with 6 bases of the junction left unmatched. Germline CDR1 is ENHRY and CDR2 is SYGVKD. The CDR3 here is CAISEPGGEGDTQYF. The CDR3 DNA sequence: TGTGCCATCAGTGAGCCGGGGGGGGAGGGAGATACGCAGTATTTT.

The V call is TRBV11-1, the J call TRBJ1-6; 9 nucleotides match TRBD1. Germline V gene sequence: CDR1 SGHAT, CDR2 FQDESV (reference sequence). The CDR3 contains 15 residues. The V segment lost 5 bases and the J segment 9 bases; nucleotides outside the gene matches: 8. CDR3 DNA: TGTGCCAGCAGCCAGGGACAGGGCGGCGGTTCACCCCTCCACTTT. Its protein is CASSQGQGGGSPLHF.

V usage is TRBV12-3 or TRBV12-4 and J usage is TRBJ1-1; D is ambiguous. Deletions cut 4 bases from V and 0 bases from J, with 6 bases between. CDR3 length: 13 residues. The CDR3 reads CASSSRMNTEAFF. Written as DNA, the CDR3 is TGTGCCAGCAGTTCTAGAATGAACACTGAAGCTTTCTTT.

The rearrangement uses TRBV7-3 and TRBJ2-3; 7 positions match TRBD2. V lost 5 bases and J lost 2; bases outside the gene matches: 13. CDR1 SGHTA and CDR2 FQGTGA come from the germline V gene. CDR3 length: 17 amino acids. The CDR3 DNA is TGTGCCAGCAGCCCCACCGGAGCTAGCGGTGTCACAGATACGCAGTATTTT. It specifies CASSPTGASGVTDTQYF.

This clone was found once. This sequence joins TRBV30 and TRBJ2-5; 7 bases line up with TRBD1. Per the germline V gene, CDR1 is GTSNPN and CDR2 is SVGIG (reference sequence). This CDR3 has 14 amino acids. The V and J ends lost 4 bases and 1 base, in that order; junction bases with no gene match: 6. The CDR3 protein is CAWTRQGPQETQYF. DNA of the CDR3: TGTGCCTGGACCAGACAGGGCCCCCAAGAGACCCAGTACTTC.

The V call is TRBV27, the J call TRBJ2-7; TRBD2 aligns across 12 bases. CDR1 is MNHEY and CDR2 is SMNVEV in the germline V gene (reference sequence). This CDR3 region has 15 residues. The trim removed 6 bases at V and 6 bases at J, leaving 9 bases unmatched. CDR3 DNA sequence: TGTGCCAGCAGACAAACTAGCGGGAGGCCCCTCGAGCAGTACGTC. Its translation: CASRQTSGRPLEQYV.

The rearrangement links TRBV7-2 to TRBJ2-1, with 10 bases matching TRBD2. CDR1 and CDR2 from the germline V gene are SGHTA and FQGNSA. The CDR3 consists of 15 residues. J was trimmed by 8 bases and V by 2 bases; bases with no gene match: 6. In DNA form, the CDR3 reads TGTGCCAGCAGCTTACTAGCGGGAGTGGGTTATGAGCAGTTCTTC. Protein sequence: CASSLLAGVGYEQFF.

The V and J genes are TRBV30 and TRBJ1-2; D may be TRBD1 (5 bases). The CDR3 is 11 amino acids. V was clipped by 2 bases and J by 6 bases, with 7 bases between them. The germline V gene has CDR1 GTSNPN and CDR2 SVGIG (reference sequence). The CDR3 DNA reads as TGTGCCTGGAGTACAGGTCATGGCTACACCTTC. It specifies CAWSTGHGYTF. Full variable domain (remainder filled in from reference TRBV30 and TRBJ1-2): SQTIHQWPATLVQPVGSPLSLECTVEGTSNPNLYWYRQAAGRGLQLLFYSVGIGQISSEVPQNLSASRPQDRQFILSSKKLLLSDSGFYLCAWSTGHGYTFGSGTRLTVV.

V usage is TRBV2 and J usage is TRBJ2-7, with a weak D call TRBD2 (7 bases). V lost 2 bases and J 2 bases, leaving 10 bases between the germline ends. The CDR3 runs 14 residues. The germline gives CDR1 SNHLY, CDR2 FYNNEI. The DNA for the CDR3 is TGTGCCAGCAGTGAAAGGGGGGGACCCTACGAGCAGTACGTC. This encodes CASSERGGPYEQYV.

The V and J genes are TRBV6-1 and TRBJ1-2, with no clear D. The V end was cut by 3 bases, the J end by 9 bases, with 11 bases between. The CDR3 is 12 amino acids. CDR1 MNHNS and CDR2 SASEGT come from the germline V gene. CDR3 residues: CASSDRRRSYTF. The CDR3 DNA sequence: TGTGCCAGCAGTGACCGAAGGAGGAGCTACACCTTC.